This T cell receptor (beta chain) was sequenced during a study of blood T cell repertoires in COVID-19. Study-level information: The United States, Italy and Spain were the sources of the acute and convalescent COVID-19 samples.

As originally analysed: By means of reference gene primer amplification, nucleated cell counts were estimated. Clones were read by immunoSEQ multiplex PCR, and TCRdb kept only the in-frame ones, dropping some. The V and J calls and clone size were taken over from that table, and D and trimming were inferred from the DNA. Of roughly 87,000 clones detected, roughly 80% appear once; the ten largest clones hold 3.5% to 4.5%. The length of the CDR3 is 14 residues. V shed 4 bases and J 0 bases; nucleotides not matched to a gene: 3. CDR1 and CDR2 from the germline V gene are SGDLS and YYNGEE. The sequenced sample was peripheral blood. The clonotype was recovered from a woman aged 45-65 years with acute or convalescent COVID-19. The chain recombines TRBV9 with TRBJ2-5, with 7 nucleotides matching TRBD2. The CDR3 DNA follows: TGTGCCAGCAGCAAGCTAGCGGACCAAGAGACCCAGTACTTC. Protein product: CASSKLADQETQYF. The entire variable domain, with the rest obtained from reference TRBV9 and TRBJ2-5, is as follows: DSGVTQTPKHLITATGQRVTLRCSPRSGDLSVYWYQQSLDQGLQFLIQYYNGEERAKGNILERFSAQQFPDLHSELNLSSLELGDSALYFCASSKLADQETQYFGPGTRLLVL.